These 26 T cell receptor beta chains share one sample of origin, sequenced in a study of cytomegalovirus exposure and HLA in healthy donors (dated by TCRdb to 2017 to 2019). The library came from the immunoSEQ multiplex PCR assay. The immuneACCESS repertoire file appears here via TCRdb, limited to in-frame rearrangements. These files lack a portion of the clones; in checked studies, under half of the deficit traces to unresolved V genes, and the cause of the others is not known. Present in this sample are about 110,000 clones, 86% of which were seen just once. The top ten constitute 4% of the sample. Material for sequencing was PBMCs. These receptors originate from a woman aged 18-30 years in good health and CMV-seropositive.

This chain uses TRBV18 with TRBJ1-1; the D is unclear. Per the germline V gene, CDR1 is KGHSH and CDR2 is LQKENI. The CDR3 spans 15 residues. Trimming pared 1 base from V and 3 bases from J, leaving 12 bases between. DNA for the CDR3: TGTGCCAGCTCACCACTGGGAGGCTCGGACACTGAAGCTTTCTTT. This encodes CASSPLGGSDTEAFF.

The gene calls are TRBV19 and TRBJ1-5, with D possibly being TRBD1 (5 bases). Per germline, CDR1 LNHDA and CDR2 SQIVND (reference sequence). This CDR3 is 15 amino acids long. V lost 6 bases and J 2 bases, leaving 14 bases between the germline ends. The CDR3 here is CASRNQGLGNQPQHF. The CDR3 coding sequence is TGTGCCAGTAGAAATCAGGGTTTGGGCAATCAGCCCCAGCATTTT.

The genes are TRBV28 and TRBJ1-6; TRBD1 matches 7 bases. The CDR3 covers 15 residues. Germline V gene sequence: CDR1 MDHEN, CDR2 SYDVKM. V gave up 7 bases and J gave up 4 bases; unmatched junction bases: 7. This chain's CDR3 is CASKRDSQYNSPLHF. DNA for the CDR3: TGTGCCAGCAAGAGGGACAGCCAGTATAATTCACCCCTCCACTTT.

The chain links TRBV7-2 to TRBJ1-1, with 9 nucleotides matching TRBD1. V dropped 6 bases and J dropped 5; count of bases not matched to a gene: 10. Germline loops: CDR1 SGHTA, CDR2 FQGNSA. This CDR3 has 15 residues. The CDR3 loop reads CASSNTGGGFTEAFF. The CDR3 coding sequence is TGTGCCAGCAGTAACACAGGGGGCGGGTTTACTGAAGCTTTCTTT.

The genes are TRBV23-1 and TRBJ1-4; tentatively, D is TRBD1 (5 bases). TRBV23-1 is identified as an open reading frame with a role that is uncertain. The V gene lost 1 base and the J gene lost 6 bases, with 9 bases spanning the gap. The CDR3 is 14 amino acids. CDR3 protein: CASSQYRLDEKLFF. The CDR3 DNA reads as TGCGCCAGCAGTCAATACAGGCTTGATGAAAAACTGTTTTTT.

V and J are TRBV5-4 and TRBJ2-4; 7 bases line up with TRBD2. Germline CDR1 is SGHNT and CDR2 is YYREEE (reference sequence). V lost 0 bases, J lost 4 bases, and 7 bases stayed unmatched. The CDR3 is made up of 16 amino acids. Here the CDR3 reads CASSLVGGGGKNIQYF. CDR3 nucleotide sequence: TGTGCCAGCAGCTTGGTGGGTGGGGGAGGGAAAAACATTCAGTACTTC.

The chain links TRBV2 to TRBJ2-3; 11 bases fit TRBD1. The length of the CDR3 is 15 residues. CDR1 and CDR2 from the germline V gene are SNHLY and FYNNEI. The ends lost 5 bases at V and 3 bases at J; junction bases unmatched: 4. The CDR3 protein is CASSPGTGGTDTQYF. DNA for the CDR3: TGTGCCAGCAGTCCCGGGACAGGGGGAACAGATACGCAGTATTTT.

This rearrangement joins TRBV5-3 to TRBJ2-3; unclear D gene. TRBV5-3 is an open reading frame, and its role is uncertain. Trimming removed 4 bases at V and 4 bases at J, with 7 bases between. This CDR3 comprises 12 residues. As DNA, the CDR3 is TGTGCCAGAAGCGCTATCCCAGATACGCAGTATTTT. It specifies CARSAIPDTQYF.

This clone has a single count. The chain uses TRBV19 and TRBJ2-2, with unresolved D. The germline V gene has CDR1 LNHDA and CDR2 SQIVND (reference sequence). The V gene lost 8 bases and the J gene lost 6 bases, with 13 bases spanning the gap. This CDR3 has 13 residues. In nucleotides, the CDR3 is TGTGCCAGTTTTTCCCAGGTGTCCGGGGAGCTGTTTTTT. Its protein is CASFSQVSGELFF.

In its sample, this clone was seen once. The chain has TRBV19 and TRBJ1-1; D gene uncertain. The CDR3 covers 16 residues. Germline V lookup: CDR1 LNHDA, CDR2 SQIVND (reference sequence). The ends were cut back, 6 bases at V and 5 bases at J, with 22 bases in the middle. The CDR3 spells CASSPNPAGFRTEAFF. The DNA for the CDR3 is TGTGCCAGTAGCCCCAACCCCGCCGGGTTTCGGACTGAAGCTTTCTTT.

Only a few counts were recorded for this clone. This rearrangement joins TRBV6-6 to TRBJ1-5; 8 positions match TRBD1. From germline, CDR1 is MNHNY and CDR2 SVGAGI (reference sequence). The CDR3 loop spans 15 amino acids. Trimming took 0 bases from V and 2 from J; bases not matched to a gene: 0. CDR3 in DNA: TGTGCCAGCAGTTACTCGGACAGGGGCAATCAGCCCCAGCATTTT. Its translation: CASSYSDRGNQPQHF.

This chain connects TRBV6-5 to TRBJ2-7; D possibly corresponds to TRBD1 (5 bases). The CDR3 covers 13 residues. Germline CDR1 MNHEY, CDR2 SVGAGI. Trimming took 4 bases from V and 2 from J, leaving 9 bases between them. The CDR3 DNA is TGTGCCAGCAGTTTAGCAGGGACCTACGAGCAGTACTTC. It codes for CASSLAGTYEQYF.

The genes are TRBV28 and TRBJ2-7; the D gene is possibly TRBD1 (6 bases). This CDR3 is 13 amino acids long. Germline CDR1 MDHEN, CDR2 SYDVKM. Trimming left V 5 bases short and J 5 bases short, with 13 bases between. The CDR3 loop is CASSTTGIHEQYF. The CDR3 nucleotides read TGTGCCAGCAGTACAACAGGGATCCACGAGCAGTACTTC.

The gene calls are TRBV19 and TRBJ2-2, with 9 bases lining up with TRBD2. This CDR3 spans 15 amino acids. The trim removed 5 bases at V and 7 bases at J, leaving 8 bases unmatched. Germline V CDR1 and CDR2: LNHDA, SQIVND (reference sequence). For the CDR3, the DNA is TGTGCCAGTAGTCTGGCGGGAGGGGTTGGCGGGGAGCTGTTTTTT. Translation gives CASSLAGGVGGELFF.

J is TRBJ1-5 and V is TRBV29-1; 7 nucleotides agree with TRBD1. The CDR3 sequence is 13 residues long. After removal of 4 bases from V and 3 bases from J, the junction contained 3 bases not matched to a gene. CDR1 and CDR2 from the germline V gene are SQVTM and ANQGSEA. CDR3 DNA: TGCAGCGTTGGTCAGGGGGACAATCAGCCCCAGCATTTT. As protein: CSVGQGDNQPQHF.

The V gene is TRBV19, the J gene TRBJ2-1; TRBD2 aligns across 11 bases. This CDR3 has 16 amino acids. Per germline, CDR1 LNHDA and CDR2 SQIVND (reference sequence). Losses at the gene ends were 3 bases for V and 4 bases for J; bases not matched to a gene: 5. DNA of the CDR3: TGTGCCAGTAGTATCCCGTTAGCGGGGGGGTACAATGAGCAGTTCTTC. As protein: CASSIPLAGGYNEQFF.

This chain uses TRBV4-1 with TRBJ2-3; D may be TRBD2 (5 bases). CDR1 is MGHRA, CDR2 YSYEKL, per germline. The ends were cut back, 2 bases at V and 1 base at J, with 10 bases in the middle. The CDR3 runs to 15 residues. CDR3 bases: TGCGCCAGCAGCCAAACGGGGTATGGCACAGATACGCAGTATTTT. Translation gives CASSQTGYGTDTQYF.

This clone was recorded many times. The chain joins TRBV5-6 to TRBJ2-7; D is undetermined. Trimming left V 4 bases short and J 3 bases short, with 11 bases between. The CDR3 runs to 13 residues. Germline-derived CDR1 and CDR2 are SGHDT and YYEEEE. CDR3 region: CASSHDTLYEQYF. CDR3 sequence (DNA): TGTGCCAGCAGCCATGACACCCTCTACGAGCAGTACTTC. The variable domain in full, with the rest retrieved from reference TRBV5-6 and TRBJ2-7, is DAGVTQSPTHLIKTRGQQVTLRCSPKSGHDTVSWYQQALGQGPQFIFQYYEEEERQRGNFPDRFSGHQFPNYSSELNVNALLLGDSALYLCASSHDTLYEQYFGPGTRLTVT.

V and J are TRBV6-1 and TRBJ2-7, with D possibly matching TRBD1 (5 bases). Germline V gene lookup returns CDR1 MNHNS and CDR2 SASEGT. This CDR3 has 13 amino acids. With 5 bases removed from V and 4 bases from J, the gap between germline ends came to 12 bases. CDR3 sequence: CASSPGSEYEQYF. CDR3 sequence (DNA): TGTGCCAGCAGTCCAGGGTCCGAGTACGAGCAGTACTTC.

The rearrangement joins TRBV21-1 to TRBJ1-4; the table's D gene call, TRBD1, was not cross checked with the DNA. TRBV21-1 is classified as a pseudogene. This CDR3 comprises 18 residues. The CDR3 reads CASSAYPRDRGREEKLFF. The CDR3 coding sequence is TGTGCCAGCAGCGCATATCCCCGGGACAGGGGGCGAGAAGAAAAACTGTTTTTT.

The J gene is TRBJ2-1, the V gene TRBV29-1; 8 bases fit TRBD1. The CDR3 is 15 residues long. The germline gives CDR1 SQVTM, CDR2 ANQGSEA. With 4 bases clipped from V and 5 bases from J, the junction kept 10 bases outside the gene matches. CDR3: CSVVFGRTGNNEQFF. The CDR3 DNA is TGCAGCGTTGTATTTGGGAGGACAGGGAACAATGAGCAGTTCTTC.

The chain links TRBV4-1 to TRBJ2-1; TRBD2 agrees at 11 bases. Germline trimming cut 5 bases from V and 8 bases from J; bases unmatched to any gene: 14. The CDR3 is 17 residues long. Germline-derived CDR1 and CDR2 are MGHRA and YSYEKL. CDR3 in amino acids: CASSSFHGTSGSHEQFF. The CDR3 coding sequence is TGCGCCAGCAGCTCATTCCATGGGACTAGCGGCAGCCATGAGCAGTTCTTC.

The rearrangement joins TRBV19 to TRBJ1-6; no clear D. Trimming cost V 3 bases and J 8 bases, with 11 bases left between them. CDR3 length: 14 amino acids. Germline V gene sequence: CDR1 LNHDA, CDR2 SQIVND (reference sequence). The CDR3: CASSIPGGDSPLHF. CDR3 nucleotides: TGTGCCAGTAGTATCCCCGGCGGCGATTCACCCCTCCACTTT.

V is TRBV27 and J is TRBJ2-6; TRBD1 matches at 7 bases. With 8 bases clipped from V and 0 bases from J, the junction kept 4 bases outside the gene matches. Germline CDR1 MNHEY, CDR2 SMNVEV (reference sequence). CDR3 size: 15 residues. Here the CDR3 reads CASRDSFSGANVLTF. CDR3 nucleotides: TGTGCCAGCCGGGACAGTTTCTCTGGGGCCAACGTCCTGACTTTC.

The CDR3 spells CASSHELGQIGGETQYF. The CDR3 DNA follows: TGCGCCAGCAGTCACGAGCTGGGACAAATTGGGGGAGAGACCCAGTACTTC. The J gene is TRBJ2-5, the V gene TRBV23-1; D possibly corresponds to TRBD1 (6 bases). TRBV23-1 belongs to the ORF category, with a function that is uncertain. The CDR3 is 17 amino acids. V shed 3 bases and J shed 4 bases, with 21 bases lying between them.

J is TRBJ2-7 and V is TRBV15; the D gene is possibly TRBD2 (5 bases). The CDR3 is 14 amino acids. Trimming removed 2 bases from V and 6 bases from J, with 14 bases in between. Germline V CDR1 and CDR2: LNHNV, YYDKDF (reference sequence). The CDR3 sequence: CATSRRGSLFEQYF. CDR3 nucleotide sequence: TGTGCCACCAGCAGACGCGGGTCCTTATTCGAGCAGTACTTC.